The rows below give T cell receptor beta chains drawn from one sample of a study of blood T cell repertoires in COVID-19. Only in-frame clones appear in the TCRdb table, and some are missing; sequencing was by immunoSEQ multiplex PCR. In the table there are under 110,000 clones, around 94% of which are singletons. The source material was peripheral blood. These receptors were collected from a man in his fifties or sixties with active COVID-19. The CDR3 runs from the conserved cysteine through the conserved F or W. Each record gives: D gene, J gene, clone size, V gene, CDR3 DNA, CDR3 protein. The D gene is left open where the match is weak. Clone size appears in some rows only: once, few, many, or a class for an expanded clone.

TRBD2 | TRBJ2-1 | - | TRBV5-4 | TGTGCCAGCAGCTTGGGAGGACTAGCGGTTCACAATGAGCAGTTCTTC | CASSLGGLAVHNEQFF
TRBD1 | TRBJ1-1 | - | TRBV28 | TGTGCCAGCAGTTCTCCGGGACAGTCGAACACTGAAGCTTTCTTT | CASSSPGQSNTEAFF
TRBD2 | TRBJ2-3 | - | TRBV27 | TGTGCCAGCAGTTTATCGGGAGGGACAGATACGCAGTATTTT | CASSLSGGTDTQYF
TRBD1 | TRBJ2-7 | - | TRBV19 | TGTGCCAGTAGTATACAGGGGGCAGACGAGCAGTACTTC | CASSIQGADEQYF
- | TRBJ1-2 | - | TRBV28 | TGTGCCAGCAGTCTCGCCGGGACTACGGGAGGCTACACCTTC | CASSLAGTTGGYTF
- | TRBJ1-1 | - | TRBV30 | TGTGCCTGGAGTGTAGTGGCAAACACTGAAGCTTTCTTT | CAWSVVANTEAFF
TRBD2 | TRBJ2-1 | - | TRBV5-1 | TGCGCCAGCAGCTTGGCCCCTAGCGGGAGTCCGGGGAATGAGCAGTTCTTC | CASSLAPSGSPGNEQFF
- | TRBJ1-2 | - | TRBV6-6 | TGTGCCAGCATCTCCTATGGCGGGGGGCGAATGTCCGGCTACACCTTC | CASISYGGGRMSGYTF
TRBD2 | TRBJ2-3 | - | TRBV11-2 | TGTGCCAGCAGCTTAGATCAACTAGCGGGAGGGAGGTATACGCAGTATTTT | CASSLDQLAGGRYTQYF
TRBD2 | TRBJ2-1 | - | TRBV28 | TGTGCCAGCAGGGATAGCGGGACCTACTCCTACAATGAGCAGTTCTTC | CASRDSGTYSYNEQFF
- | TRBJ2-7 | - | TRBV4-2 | TGTGCCAGCAGCCAAGATAAAGGGGTTACCTACGAGCAGTACTTC | CASSQDKGVTYEQYF
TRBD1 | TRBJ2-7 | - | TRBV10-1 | TGCGCCAGCAGTAAAAATCCCGGGACAGGGAACTACGAGCAGTACTTC | CASSKNPGTGNYEQYF
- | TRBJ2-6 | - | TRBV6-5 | TGTGCCAGCACCCACCAGGGGCCCGGGGCCAACGTCCTGACTTTC | CASTHQGPGANVLTF
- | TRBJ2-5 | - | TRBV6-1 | TGTGCCAGCAGTGGGGTTTTAGGGGGGAGGGGAGAGACCCAGTACTTC | CASSGVLGGRGETQYF
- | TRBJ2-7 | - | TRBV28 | TGTGCCAGCAGTGTTAGTAATCCCTACGAGCAGTACTTC | CASSVSNPYEQYF
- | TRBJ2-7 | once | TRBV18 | TGTGCCAGCTCACCACCTAGCTCCTACGAGCAGTACTTC | CASSPPSSYEQYF
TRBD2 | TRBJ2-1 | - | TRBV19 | TGTGCCAGTAGTATAGTTATTGGGACTAGCAACAATGAGCAGTTCTTC | CASSIVIGTSNNEQFF
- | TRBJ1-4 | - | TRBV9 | TGTGCCAGCAGCTCCCGGGGGAGCAATGAAAAACTGTTTTTT | CASSSRGSNEKLFF
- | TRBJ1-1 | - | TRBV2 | TGTGCCAGCATGAGCGACCCGCGGGGCACTGAAGCTTTCTTT | CASMSDPRGTEAFF
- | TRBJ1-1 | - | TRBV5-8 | TGTGCCAGCAGCGCCGCCGAGCGGAACACTGAAGCTTTCTTT | CASSAAERNTEAFF
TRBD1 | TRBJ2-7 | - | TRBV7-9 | TGTGCCAGCAGGCCCCGGACAGGGCCCGAGCAGTACTTC | CASRPRTGPEQYF
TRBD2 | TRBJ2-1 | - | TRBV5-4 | TGTGCCAGCAGCTTGGCAAGCCTAGCGGGCATAAATGAGCAGTTCTTC | CASSLASLAGINEQFF
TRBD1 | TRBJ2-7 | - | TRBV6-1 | TGTGCCAGCAGTGAATTAGGGACAGGATCCTACGAGCAGTACTTC | CASSELGTGSYEQYF
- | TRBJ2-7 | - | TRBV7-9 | TGTGCCAGCAGCGTCCGGGATTACTACGAGCAGTACTTC | CASSVRDYYEQYF
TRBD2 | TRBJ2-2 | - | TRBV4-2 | TGTGCCAGCAGCCCTATTCCGCGGGAGGACTTGGGGGCGGTCGGGGAGCTGTTTTTT | CASSPIPREDLGAVGELFF
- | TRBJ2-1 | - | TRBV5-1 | TGCGCCAGCAGCTGCCGACTGGACACTGTCGATGAGCAGTTCTTC | CASSCRLDTVDEQFF
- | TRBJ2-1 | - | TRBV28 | TGTGCCACCCTCAGGGATTACAATGAGCAGTTCTTC | CATLRDYNEQFF
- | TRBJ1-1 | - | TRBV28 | TGTGCCAGCAGCCTGGGGGAGGGATTCACTGAAGCTTTCTTT | CASSLGEGFTEAFF
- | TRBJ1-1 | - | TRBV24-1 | TGTGCCACCAGTGGGGCAGCGAACACTGAAGCTTTCTTT | CATSGAANTEAFF
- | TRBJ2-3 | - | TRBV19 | TGTGCCAGTAGTATGATCAGGCTCGACGGGAGCGCAGATACGCAGTATTTT | CASSMIRLDGSADTQYF
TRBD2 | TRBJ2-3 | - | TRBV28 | TGTGCCAGCAGCCCCCCCGACCTCGGGAGGGCCAAGGATACGCAGTATTTT | CASSPPDLGRAKDTQYF
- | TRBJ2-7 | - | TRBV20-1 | TGCAGTCCCAGGAAGGGGAACGAGCAGTACTTC | CSPRKGNEQYF
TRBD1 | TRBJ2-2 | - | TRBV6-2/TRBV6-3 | TGTGCCAGCAGCTTTGGACAGGTGAACACCGGGGAGCTGTTTTTT | CASSFGQVNTGELFF
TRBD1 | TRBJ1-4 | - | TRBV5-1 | TGCGCCAGCAGCTCCGGGACAGGAGGACGTAATGAAAAACTGTTTTTT | CASSSGTGGRNEKLFF
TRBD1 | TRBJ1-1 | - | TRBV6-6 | TGTGCCAGCAAAAACAGGGGAAGTCTTACTGAAGCTTTCTTT | CASKNRGSLTEAFF
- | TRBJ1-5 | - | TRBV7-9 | TGTGCCAGCAGCTATTGGACAGAGCATAGCAATCAGCCCCAGCATTTT | CASSYWTEHSNQPQHF
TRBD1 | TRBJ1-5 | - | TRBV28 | TGTGCCAGCAGTTTTTCCGGACAGGGGGTTTTTAGCAATCAGCCCCAGCATTTT | CASSFSGQGVFSNQPQHF
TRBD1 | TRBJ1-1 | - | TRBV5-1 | TGCGCCAGCAGCCCACAGGGGGTCAACACTGAAGCTTTCTTT | CASSPQGVNTEAFF
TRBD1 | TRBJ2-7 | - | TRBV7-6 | TGTGCCAGCAGCACACGGACAGGGGGTACCGGCTACGAGCAGTACTTC | CASSTRTGGTGYEQYF
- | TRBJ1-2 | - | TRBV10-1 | TGCGCCAGCAGTGAGTCGCAGGACTATGGCTACACCTTC | CASSESQDYGYTF
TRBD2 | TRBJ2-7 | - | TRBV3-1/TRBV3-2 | TGTGCCAGCAGCCCTCCGACGGGGGGTTCCTACGAGCAGTACTTC | CASSPPTGGSYEQYF
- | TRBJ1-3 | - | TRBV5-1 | TGCGCCAGCACTCCCGGGGGCTCTGGAAACACCATATATTTT | CASTPGGSGNTIYF
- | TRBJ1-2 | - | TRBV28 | TGTGCCAGCAGCCCCGGTTCACACTATGGCTACACCTTC | CASSPGSHYGYTF
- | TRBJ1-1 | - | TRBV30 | TGTGCCTGGAGTGTAAATCAGGTTAAGAAAGCTTTCTTT | CAWSVNQVKKAFF
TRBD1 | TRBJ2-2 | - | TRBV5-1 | TGCGCCAGCAGCTTGAGGACAGGGTTCGCCGGGGAGCTGTTTTTT | CASSLRTGFAGELFF
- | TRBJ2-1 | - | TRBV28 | TGTGCCAGCAGTTTATGGGGCGTGGGTGAGCAGTTCTTC | CASSLWGVGEQFF
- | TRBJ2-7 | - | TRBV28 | TGTGCCAGCAGGGAAAGTCAGGGGCTCGGAGGCGAGCAGTACTTC | CASRESQGLGGEQYF